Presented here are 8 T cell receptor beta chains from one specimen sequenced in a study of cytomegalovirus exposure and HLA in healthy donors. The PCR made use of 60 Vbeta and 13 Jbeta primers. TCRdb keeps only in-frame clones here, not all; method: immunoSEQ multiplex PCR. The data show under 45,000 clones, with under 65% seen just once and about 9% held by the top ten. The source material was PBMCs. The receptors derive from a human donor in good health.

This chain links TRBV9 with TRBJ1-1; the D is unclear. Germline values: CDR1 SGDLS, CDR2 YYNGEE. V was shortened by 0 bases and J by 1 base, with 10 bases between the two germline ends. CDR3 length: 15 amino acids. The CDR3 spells CASSVGWARNTEAFF. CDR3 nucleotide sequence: TGTGCCAGCAGCGTAGGGTGGGCAAGGAACACTGAAGCTTTCTTT.

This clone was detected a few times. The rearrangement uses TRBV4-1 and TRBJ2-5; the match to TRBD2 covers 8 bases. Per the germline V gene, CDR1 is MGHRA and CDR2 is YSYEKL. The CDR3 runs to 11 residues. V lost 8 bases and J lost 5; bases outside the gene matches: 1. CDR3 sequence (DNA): TGCGCCAGCGGGACTAGTGAGACCCAGTACTTC. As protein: CASGTSETQYF.

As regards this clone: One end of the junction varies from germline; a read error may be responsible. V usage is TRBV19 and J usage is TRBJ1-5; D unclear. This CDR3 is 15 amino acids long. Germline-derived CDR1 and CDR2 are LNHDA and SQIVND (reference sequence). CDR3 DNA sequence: TGTGCCAGTAGTATAGGGCAGCCTAGCGATCAGCCCCAGCATTTT. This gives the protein CASSIGQPSDQPQHF.

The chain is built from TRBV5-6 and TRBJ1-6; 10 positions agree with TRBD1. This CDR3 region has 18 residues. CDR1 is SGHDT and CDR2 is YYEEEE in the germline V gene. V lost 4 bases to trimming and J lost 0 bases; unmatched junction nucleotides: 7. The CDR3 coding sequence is TGTGCCAGCAGCCCGGGGACAGGGGACCCCTCCTATAATTCACCCCTCCACTTT. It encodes CASSPGTGDPSYNSPLHF. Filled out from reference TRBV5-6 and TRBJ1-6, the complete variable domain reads DAGVTQSPTHLIKTRGQQVTLRCSPKSGHDTVSWYQQALGQGPQFIFQYYEEEERQRGNFPDRFSGHQFPNYSSELNVNALLLGDSALYLCASSPGTGDPSYNSPLHFGNGTRLTVT.

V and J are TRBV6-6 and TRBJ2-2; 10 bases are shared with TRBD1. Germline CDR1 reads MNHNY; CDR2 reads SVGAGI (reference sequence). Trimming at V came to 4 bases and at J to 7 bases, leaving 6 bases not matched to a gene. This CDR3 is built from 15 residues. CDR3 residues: CASSSTDRGIGELFF. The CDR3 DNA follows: TGTGCCAGCAGTTCAACGGACAGGGGGATCGGGGAGCTGTTTTTT.

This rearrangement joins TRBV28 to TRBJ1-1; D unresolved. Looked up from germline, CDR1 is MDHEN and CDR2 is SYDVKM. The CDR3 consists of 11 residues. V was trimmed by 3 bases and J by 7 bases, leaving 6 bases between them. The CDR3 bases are TGTGCCAGCAGTTTTCAACTTGAAGCTTTCTTT. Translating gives CASSFQLEAFF.

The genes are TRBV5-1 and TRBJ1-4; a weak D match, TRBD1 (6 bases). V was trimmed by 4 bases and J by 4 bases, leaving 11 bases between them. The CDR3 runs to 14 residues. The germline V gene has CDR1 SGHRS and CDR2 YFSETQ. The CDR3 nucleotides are TGCGCCAGCAGCCTACAGGGCAATAATGAAAAACTGTTTTTT. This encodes CASSLQGNNEKLFF.

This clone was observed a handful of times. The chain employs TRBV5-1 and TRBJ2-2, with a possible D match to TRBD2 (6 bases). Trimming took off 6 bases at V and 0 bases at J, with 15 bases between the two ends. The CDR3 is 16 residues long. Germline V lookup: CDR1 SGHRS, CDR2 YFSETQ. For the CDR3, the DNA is TGCGCCAGCAAAGGGCAGGCGGGGACGAACACCGGGGAGCTGTTTTTT. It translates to CASKGQAGTNTGELFF.